Sequencing of this TCR beta chain was carried out in a study of shared clonotypes between healthy human individuals. Whole-study context: The donors, a couple of women and three men, were aged 18 to 49. Study-wide points: Large sequencing depth failed to make sorted-subset sequencing complete, rarefaction showed. A few donors had about 5% of their naive CD4 clonotypes in common.

The naive CD8 population came from CD45RO-negative cells selected for CCR7, without terminally differentiated effector memory CD45RA+ cells. The repertoire was sequenced with immunoSEQ multiplex PCR; TCRdb's copy has only in-frame clones and lacks some. Of about 2 million clones detected, just under 95% appear once; the ten largest clones hold about 1.1%. In regard to this clone: The antigen is unknown.

Source material: naive CD8+ T cells sorted from blood. This receptor was taken from a man aged 18-30 years in good health.

The CDR3 nucleotides are TGTGCCAGCAGTTACTCAGGGACAGGGAACTATGGCTACACCTTC. The encoded protein is CASSYSGTGNYGYTF. The genes are TRBV6-5 and TRBJ1-2; 9 bases are shared with TRBD1. CDR1 is MNHEY, CDR2 SVGAGI, per germline. The CDR3 loop spans 15 amino acids. Unmatched junction bases numbered 1, after V lost 0 bases and J lost 2 bases.